This TCR beta chain is drawn from a study of cytomegalovirus exposure and HLA in healthy donors. Study-level findings and limits: In a later analysis, productive TCRs from donors in an Asian-associated ancestry cluster reportedly carried fewer N-insertions than the cohort mean.

PCR amplification relied on 60 Vbeta primers (plus 13 Jbeta primers). The method was immunoSEQ multiplex PCR; TCRdb's version includes in-frame clones alone and lacks a portion of them. The sample spans over 80,000 clones; the ten largest clones claim about 5.9%. In regard to this clone: The antigen is undetermined.

The CDR3 extends over 13 amino acids. The V gene lost 7 bases and the J gene lost 5 bases, with 14 bases spanning the gap. CDR1 MNHEY and CDR2 SVGAGI come from the germline V gene. Sample: PBMCs. The sequence came from a girl between 10 and 17 years old in good health and CMV-seropositive. The V call is TRBV6-5, the J call TRBJ1-2, with a tentative D call TRBD1 (6 bases). The CDR3 DNA follows: TGTGCCAGCACAAACTCCAGGGGTTATGGCTACACCTTC. Its protein product is CASTNSRGYGYTF.